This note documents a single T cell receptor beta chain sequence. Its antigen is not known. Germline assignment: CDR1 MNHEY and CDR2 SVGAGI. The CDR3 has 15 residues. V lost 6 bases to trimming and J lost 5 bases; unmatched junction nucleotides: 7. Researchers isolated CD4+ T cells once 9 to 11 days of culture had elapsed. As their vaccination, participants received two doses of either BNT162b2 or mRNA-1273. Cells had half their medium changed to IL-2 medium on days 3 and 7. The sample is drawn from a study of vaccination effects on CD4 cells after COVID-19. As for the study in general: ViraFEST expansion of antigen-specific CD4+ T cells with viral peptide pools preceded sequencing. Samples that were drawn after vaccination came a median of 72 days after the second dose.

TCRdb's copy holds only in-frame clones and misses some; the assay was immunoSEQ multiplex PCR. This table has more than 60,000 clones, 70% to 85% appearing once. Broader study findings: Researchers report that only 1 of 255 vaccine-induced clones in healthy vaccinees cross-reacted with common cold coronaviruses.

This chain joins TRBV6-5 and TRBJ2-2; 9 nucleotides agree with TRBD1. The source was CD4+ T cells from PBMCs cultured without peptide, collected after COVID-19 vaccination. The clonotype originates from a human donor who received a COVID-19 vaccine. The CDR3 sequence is CASRTDRGRTGELFF. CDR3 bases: TGTGCCAGCAGAACGGACAGGGGCCGAACCGGGGAGCTGTTTTTT.